This T cell receptor (beta chain) originates from a study of human T cells and chemical hapten exposure. The overall study: The patients, most of them female, presented with alopecia areata, totalis or universalis. Findings of the study overall: Relative to control repertoires, expanded TCRs gave rise to significantly more large CDR3 similarity clusters. Alopecia in all donors means immunity may differ from healthy individuals. Unchanged with DPC sensitization were TCRs above 1 in 1000 frequency.

TCRdb fed the RACE reads into MiXCR, producing one record per CDR3 protein. The repertoire holds about 120,000 distinct CDR3 sequences, with around 15% as singletons. Comment on this clonotype: No antigen is known for it.

This CDR3 has 13 residues. V was cut by 6 bases and J by 4 bases, with 13 bases left in between. The germline CDR1 and CDR2 sequences are SEHNR and FQNEAQ (reference sequence). Stated time point: patch test 1, 2 weeks after DPC sensitization. Documented treatment: therapeutic diphenylcyclopropenone sensitization with weekly scalp DPC. The receptor was derived from a young man with alopecia areata. Some clones in this sample may be carry-over from other donors' samples. The sample was whole blood, taken in connection with sensitization to the hapten diphenylcyclopropenone (DPC). This chain links TRBV7-9 with TRBJ2-7; D is ambiguous. CDR3 sequence: CASRADIGYEQYF. The CDR3 nucleotides read TGTGCCAGCAGAGCCGACATTGGGTACGAGCAGTACTTC.